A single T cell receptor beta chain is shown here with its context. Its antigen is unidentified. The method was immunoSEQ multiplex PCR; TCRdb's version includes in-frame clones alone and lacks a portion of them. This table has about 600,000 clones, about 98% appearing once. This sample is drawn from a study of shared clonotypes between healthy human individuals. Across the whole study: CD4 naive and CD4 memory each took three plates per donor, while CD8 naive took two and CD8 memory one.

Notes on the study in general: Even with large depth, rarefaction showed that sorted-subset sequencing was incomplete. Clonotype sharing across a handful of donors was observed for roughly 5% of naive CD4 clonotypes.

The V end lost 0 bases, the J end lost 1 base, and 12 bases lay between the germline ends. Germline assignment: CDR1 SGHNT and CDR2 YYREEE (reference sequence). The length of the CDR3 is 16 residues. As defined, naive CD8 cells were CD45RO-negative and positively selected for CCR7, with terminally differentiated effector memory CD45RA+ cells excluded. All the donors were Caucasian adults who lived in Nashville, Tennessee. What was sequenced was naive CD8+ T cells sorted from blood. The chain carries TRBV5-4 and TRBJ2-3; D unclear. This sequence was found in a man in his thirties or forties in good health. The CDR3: CASSLDPFAGTDTQYF. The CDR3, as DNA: TGTGCCAGCAGCTTGGATCCCTTCGCGGGCACAGATACGCAGTATTTT.